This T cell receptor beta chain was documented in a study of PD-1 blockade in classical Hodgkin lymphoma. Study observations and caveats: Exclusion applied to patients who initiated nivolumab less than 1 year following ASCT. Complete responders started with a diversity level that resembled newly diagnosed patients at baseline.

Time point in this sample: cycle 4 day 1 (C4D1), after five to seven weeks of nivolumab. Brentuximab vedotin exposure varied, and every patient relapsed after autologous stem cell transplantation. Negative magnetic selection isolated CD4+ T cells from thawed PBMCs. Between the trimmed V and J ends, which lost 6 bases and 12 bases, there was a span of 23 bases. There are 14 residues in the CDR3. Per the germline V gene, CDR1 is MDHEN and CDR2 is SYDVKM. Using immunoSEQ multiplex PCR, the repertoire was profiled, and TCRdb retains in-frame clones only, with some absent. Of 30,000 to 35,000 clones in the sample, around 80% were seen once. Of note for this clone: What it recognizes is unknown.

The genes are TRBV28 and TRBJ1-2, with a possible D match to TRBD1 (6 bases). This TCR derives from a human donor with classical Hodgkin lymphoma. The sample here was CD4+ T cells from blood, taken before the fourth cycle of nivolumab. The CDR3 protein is CASSRPDRIVTHTF. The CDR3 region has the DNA TGTGCCAGCAGCCGGCCCGACAGGATCGTGACCCACACCTTC.